Shown below are 23 T cell receptor beta chains from a single sample sequenced in a study of OX40 agonist ivuxolimab in advanced cancers. Assay: immunoSEQ multiplex PCR; the TCRdb copy retains only in-frame clones and omits some. The data contain about 93,000 clones, over 75% of them singletons. The starting material was CD4+ or CD8+ T cells sorted from blood, obtained in a trial of the OX40 agonist ivuxolimab. The source of these receptors is an adult with an advanced solid tumor such as melanoma, head and neck, liver or kidney cancer.

This rearrangement joins TRBV5-4 to TRBJ2-3; D possibly matches TRBD1 or TRBD2 (5 bases each). The germline gives CDR1 SGHNT, CDR2 YYREEE (reference sequence). This CDR3 comprises 16 residues. The V and J ends lost 0 bases and 1 base respectively, with 12 bases between them. The DNA for the CDR3 is TGTGCCAGCAGCTTGGACACGGGGCCTGGCACAGATACGCAGTATTTT. Amino acids: CASSLDTGPGTDTQYF.

This chain uses TRBV28 with TRBJ1-2; D call uncertain. This CDR3 is built from 15 residues. Germline V gene lookup returns CDR1 MDHEN and CDR2 SYDVKM. Trimming left V 8 bases short and J 4 bases short, with 20 bases between. This CDR3 reads CASVPTPYLGYGYTF. The CDR3 nucleotides read TGTGCCAGCGTTCCCACTCCCTACCTGGGCTATGGCTACACCTTC.

This chain uses TRBV5-1 with TRBJ2-3; 9 bases line up with TRBD1. Trimming at V came to 3 bases and at J to 1 base, leaving 6 bases not matched to a gene. Germline V lookup: CDR1 SGHRS, CDR2 YFSETQ. This CDR3 region has 16 residues. CDR3 sequence reads: CASSSQGAWGTDTQYF. Written as DNA, the CDR3 is TGCGCCAGCAGCTCACAGGGGGCGTGGGGCACAGATACGCAGTATTTT.

The V and J genes are TRBV28 and TRBJ2-1; 14 bases are shared with TRBD2. V shed 6 bases, J shed 2 bases, and the junction held 6 bases outside the gene matches. This CDR3 is 17 amino acids long. Per the germline V gene, CDR1 is MDHEN and CDR2 is SYDVKM. The CDR3 DNA reads as TGTGCCAGCAGCCGACTAGCGGGAGGGCCGCCCTACAATGAGCAGTTCTTC. This translates into CASSRLAGGPPYNEQFF.

The chain couples TRBV5-1 to TRBJ1-1; D is unclear. With 0 bases removed from V and 5 bases from J, the gap between germline ends came to 11 bases. Germline V lookup: CDR1 SGHRS, CDR2 YFSETQ. The CDR3 loop spans 14 amino acids. For the CDR3, the DNA is TGCGCCAGCAGCTTGGAGGGTATCTGGACTGAAGCTTTCTTT. Translation: CASSLEGIWTEAFF.

This chain joins TRBV7-3 and TRBJ1-1, with 7 nucleotides matching TRBD1. Germline CDR1 and CDR2: SGHTA and FQGTGA. The CDR3 has 14 amino acids. The trim removed 2 bases at V and 1 base at J, leaving 1 base unmatched. The CDR3 region has the DNA TGTGCCAGCAGCTTAGAGGGGGCGAACACTGAAGCTTTCTTT. Translation gives CASSLEGANTEAFF.

This chain joins TRBV5-1 and TRBJ1-3; D is ambiguous. V was clipped by 0 bases and J by 4 bases, with 14 bases between them. The CDR3 length is 16 residues. The V gene's germline CDR1 is SGHRS and CDR2 YFSETQ. The CDR3 sequence is CASSLDSGSGGNTIYF. The CDR3 DNA reads as TGCGCCAGCAGCTTGGATTCGGGGAGTGGCGGAAACACCATATATTTT.

The chain carries TRBV11-3 and TRBJ2-1, with 10 bases fitting TRBD2. Germline V gene data show CDR1 as SGHNT and CDR2 as YENEEA. The CDR3 sequence is 19 residues long. V trimming: 5 bases; J trimming: 4 bases; junction bases outside the gene matches: 17. CDR3 coding DNA: TGTGCCAGCAGCCCACCGGGCCTAGCGGGAGTCCCGAGGTACAATGAGCAGTTCTTC. It codes for CASSPPGLAGVPRYNEQFF.

CDR3 sequence reads: CASSPRDGLSYNEQFF. CDR3 nucleotides: TGTGCCAGCAGCCCCCGTGATGGGCTCTCCTACAATGAGCAGTTCTTC. The V call is TRBV7-3, the J call TRBJ2-1, with no clear D. Germline V gene lookup returns CDR1 SGHTA and CDR2 FQGTGA. With 5 bases removed from V and 0 bases from J, the gap between germline ends came to 14 bases. CDR3 length: 16 residues.

The chain is built from TRBV6-8 and TRBJ2-1, with D unclear. V lost 7 bases and J 0 bases, leaving 7 bases between the germline ends. CDR3 length: 13 amino acids. Germline V gene lookup returns CDR1 MNHGY and CDR2 SAAAGT. The CDR3 protein is CASNLSSYNEQFF. As DNA, the CDR3 is TGTGCCAGCAACTTAAGCTCCTACAATGAGCAGTTCTTC.

This chain connects TRBV18 to TRBJ2-3; D remains unclear. The CDR3 length is 15 residues. V lost 0 bases, J lost 2 bases, and 9 bases lay in between. Germline loops: CDR1 KGHSH, CDR2 LQKENI. CDR3 coding DNA: TGTGCCAGCTCACCACCGTCCAGACCCACAGATACGCAGTATTTT. It codes for CASSPPSRPTDTQYF.

The chain carries TRBV7-9 and TRBJ1-2; no definite D call. The CDR3 covers 14 residues. V lost 2 bases and J 3 bases, leaving 10 bases between the germline ends. Germline loops: CDR1 SEHNR, CDR2 FQNEAQ (reference sequence). As DNA, the CDR3 is TGTGCCAGCAGCTTACGGCAGACGCACTATGGCTACACCTTC. It translates to CASSLRQTHYGYTF.

This sequence joins TRBV7-8 and TRBJ2-2, with D possibly TRBD2 on 5 matching bases. Germline V gene sequence: CDR1 SGHVS, CDR2 FQNEAQ. The CDR3 spans 16 residues. V was pared by 5 bases and J by 0 bases, with 13 bases between. The CDR3 region is CASSPPGFANTGELFF. In DNA, the CDR3 is TGTGCCAGCAGCCCGCCGGGGTTCGCGAACACCGGGGAGCTGTTTTTT.

The V gene is TRBV5-1, the J gene TRBJ2-2; tentative D call: TRBD1 (5 bases). This CDR3 spans 15 amino acids. Germline CDR1 is SGHRS and CDR2 is YFSETQ. Trimming took 4 bases from V and 5 from J, leaving 15 bases between them. The CDR3 here is CASSQGRKGTGELFF. CDR3 sequence (DNA): TGCGCCAGCAGCCAGGGCCGAAAAGGGACCGGGGAGCTGTTTTTT. The whole variable domain, remainder taken from reference TRBV5-1 and TRBJ2-2, is KAGVTQTPRYLIKTRGQQVTLSCSPISGHRSVSWYQQTPGQGLQFLFEYFSETQRNKGNFPGRFSGRQFSNSRSEMNVSTLELGDSALYLCASSQGRKGTGELFFGEGSRLTVL.

The V call is TRBV14, the J call TRBJ2-7; weak D call: TRBD2 (6 bases). This CDR3 has 16 residues. Between the trimmed V and J ends, which lost 2 bases and 2 bases, there was a span of 16 bases. Germline values: CDR1 SGHDN, CDR2 FVKESK. The CDR3 region has the DNA TGTGCCAGCAGCCAACAAGTTCATGGGGGGACCTACGAGCAGTACTTC. This codes for CASSQQVHGGTYEQYF.

The rearrangement joins TRBV27 to TRBJ2-7; TRBD2 might be the D (5 bases). The CDR3 covers 14 residues. The germline CDR1 and CDR2 sequences are MNHEY and SMNVEV (reference sequence). V lost 3 bases, J lost 7 bases, and 16 bases lay in between. CDR3 bases: TGTGCCAGCAGTTTCATGGCTGCGGGTCAGGAGCAGTACTTC. Amino acids: CASSFMAAGQEQYF.

V and J are TRBV2 and TRBJ1-2; 7 bases match TRBD1. Germline CDR1 and CDR2: SNHLY and FYNNEI. The CDR3 runs 14 residues. The trim removed 6 bases at V and 8 bases at J, leaving 12 bases unmatched. The CDR3 loop reads CASRTGQDGKGYTF. The CDR3 DNA sequence: TGTGCCAGCAGGACCGGACAGGATGGGAAAGGCTACACCTTC.

This clone appeared once. The rearrangement uses TRBV19 and TRBJ1-2, with 11 nucleotides matching TRBD1. The germline gives CDR1 LNHDA, CDR2 SQIVND (reference sequence). The CDR3 is made up of 14 amino acids. V lost 3 bases, J lost 7 bases, and 4 bases stayed unmatched. This CDR3 reads CASSMDRGLSGYTF. The DNA for the CDR3 is TGTGCCAGTAGTATGGACAGGGGGCTGTCTGGCTACACCTTC.

The chain carries TRBV4-2 and TRBJ1-4; D remains unclear. Germline CDR1 and CDR2: LGHNA and YNFKEQ. The CDR3 totals 15 residues. Between the trimmed V and J ends, which lost 1 base and 0 bases, there was a span of 6 bases. Here the CDR3 DNA reads TGTGCCAGCAGCCAAGTCGGTGCAACTAATGAAAAACTGTTTTTT. Translated, it gives CASSQVGATNEKLFF.

This clone has just one count. The V and J genes are TRBV6-1 and TRBJ2-1, with D unclear. This CDR3 has 15 residues. V was pared by 6 bases and J by 0 bases, with 12 bases between. In germline, CDR1 is MNHNS, CDR2 SASEGT. Here the CDR3 reads CASRLSVSSYNEQFF. CDR3 nucleotide sequence: TGTGCCAGCAGACTATCAGTGAGCTCCTACAATGAGCAGTTCTTC.

The rearrangement joins TRBV11-2 to TRBJ1-5; unclear D gene. The CDR3 runs 13 residues. Looked up from germline, CDR1 is SGHAT and CDR2 is FQNNGV. The V end lost 2 bases, the J end lost 5 bases, and 7 bases lay between the germline ends. CDR3 in amino acids: CASSLSVYQPQHF. As DNA, the CDR3 is TGTGCCAGCAGCTTATCTGTCTATCAGCCCCAGCATTTT.

The chain has TRBV2 and TRBJ1-2; D might be TRBD1 (5 bases). V was pared by 6 bases and J by 4 bases, with 21 bases between. Germline lookup yields CDR1 SNHLY and CDR2 FYNNEI. The CDR3 is 16 amino acids. The CDR3 region has the DNA TGTGCCAGCAGCCCCGCCCCCGGGACGGCCTCCTATGGCTACACCTTC. As protein: CASSPAPGTASYGYTF.

The chain uses TRBV7-6 and TRBJ1-5; no clear D. Trimming removed 3 bases at V and 4 bases at J, with 7 bases between. CDR3 length: 13 amino acids. Germline V gene lookup returns CDR1 SGHVS and CDR2 FNYEAQ. Here the CDR3 DNA reads TGTGCCAGCAGCTTCTCAGATAATCAGCCCCAGCATTTT. This encodes CASSFSDNQPQHF.